What follows are 9 T cell receptor beta chains derived from one specimen sequenced in a study of CD8+ T cells in alopecia areata. Isolated RNA was reverse transcribed into cDNA used as the sequencing template. Measured with immunoSEQ multiplex PCR; TCRdb has only the in-frame clones, and not every one. The sample lists around 80,000 clones; approximately 50% were seen once. The sequencing sample was made of NKG2D-high CD8+ T cells sorted from blood. These receptors were taken from a human donor with alopecia areata.

The genes are TRBV19 and TRBJ2-3, with D unresolved. The CDR3 totals 12 residues. Germline assignment: CDR1 LNHDA and CDR2 SQIVND (reference sequence). With 7 bases removed from V and 3 bases from J, the gap between germline ends came to 8 bases. DNA for the CDR3: TGTGCCAGTATTGGTAGTACAGATACGCAGTATTTT. As protein: CASIGSTDTQYF. The full variable domain, rest sourced from reference TRBV19 and TRBJ2-3, is DGGITQSPKYLFRKEGQNVTLSCEQNLNHDAMYWYRQDPGQGLRLIYYSQIVNDFQKGDIAEGYSVSREKKESFPLTVTSAQKNPTAFYLCASIGSTDTQYFGPGTRLTVL.

The gene calls are TRBV9 and TRBJ2-2; TRBD2 is a possible D gene (6 bases). V gave up 3 bases and J gave up 8 bases, with 8 bases separating them. Germline V CDR1 and CDR2: SGDLS, YYNGEE. The CDR3 spans 12 residues. The CDR3 nucleotides are TGTGCCAGCAGCGACCTAGCGGGGGAGCTGTTTTTT. Protein sequence: CASSDLAGELFF.

The rearrangement uses TRBV14 and TRBJ2-2; D is unresolved. Germline CDR1 is SGHDN and CDR2 is FVKESK. V was shortened by 4 bases and J by 7 bases, with 22 bases between the two germline ends. CDR3 length: 17 amino acids. For the CDR3, the DNA is TGTGCCAGCAGCCCTACCCGTCTTACAACGCGTCTCGGGGAGCTGTTTTTT. This encodes CASSPTRLTTRLGELFF.

This clone was counted only a few times. V and J are TRBV4-1 and TRBJ2-2; the match to TRBD1 covers 7 bases. The CDR3 runs to 16 residues. The V segment lost 4 bases and the J segment 5 bases; nucleotides outside the gene matches: 10. Looked up from germline, CDR1 is MGHRA and CDR2 is YSYEKL. CDR3 sequence (DNA): TGCGCCAGCAGCCCACGGACAGGTGTTTTTACCGGGGAGCTGTTTTTT. Its translation is CASSPRTGVFTGELFF.

The chain combines TRBV7-9 with TRBJ2-1; a possible D gene is TRBD2 (6 bases). This CDR3 region has 17 residues. The V end was cut by 3 bases, the J end by 6 bases, with 21 bases between. Per the germline V gene, CDR1 is SEHNR and CDR2 is FQNEAQ (reference sequence). The CDR3 region has the DNA TGTGCCAGCAGCTTTTTAAGGCGGGACCCCCTTAGCAATGAGCAGTTCTTC. It specifies CASSFLRRDPLSNEQFF.

This clone was seen only a few times. CDR3 nucleotides: TGTGCCAGCAGCTTCTTACAGGGAGTCACTGAAGCTTTCTTT. Protein product: CASSFLQGVTEAFF. The gene calls are TRBV9 and TRBJ1-1; D is perhaps TRBD1 (6 bases). The CDR3 spans 14 residues. Germline V CDR1 and CDR2: SGDLS, YYNGEE. The V and J ends lost 4 bases and 4 bases respectively, with 14 bases between them.

This clone came up a few times. Other nucleotide sequences in the sample specify the same CDR3. The rearrangement uses TRBV29-1 and TRBJ2-1, with D unclear. Trimming took off 3 bases at V and 5 bases at J, with 11 bases between the two ends. Germline CDR1 SQVTM, CDR2 ANQGSEA. The CDR3 consists of 13 residues. In nucleotides, the CDR3 is TGCAGCGTTGAGGGGTCGCGAGACAATGAGCAGTTCTTC. Encoded protein: CSVEGSRDNEQFF.

V and J are TRBV28 and TRBJ2-7; tentative D call: TRBD1 (5 bases). Germline-derived CDR1 and CDR2 are MDHEN and SYDVKM. V was cut by 5 bases and J by 3 bases, with 14 bases left in between. The CDR3 is 14 amino acids. DNA for the CDR3: TGTGCCAGCAGTCCCCTGACAGCAGTCTACGAGCAGTACTTC. Translated, it gives CASSPLTAVYEQYF.

This clone was seen a handful of times. The rearrangement links TRBV29-1 to TRBJ2-1; possible D gene TRBD1, 5 bases. V was clipped by 1 base and J by 8 bases, with 18 bases between them. CDR3 length: 15 amino acids. CDR1 and CDR2 (germline): SQVTM, ANQGSEA. CDR3 coding DNA: TGCAGCGTTGAAGTACTTCGGACATCTGAAGATGAGCAGTTCTTC. Protein product: CSVEVLRTSEDEQFF.